A selection of T cell receptor beta chains follows, all from one sample in a study of Graves' ophthalmopathy and Graves' hyperthyroidism. MiXCR, run by TCRdb on the multiplex PCR reads, gives a single entry per CDR3 protein. The sample yields hundreds of thousands of distinct CDR3 sequences, 22% seen once. The sequenced sample was peripheral blood. The source is a woman under 30 with stable Graves' hyperthyroidism. Some clones in this sample may be carry-over from other donors' samples. The CDR3 runs from the conserved cysteine through the conserved F or W. The D gene is left open where the match is weak. A row's size may be missing; if present it is once, few, many or a size class.

>NA|NA|TRBJ2-7|TRBV28
TGTGCCAGCAGTTTCTCGGGGCGGGAGCAGTACTTC
CASSFSGREQYF
>NA|NA|TRBJ1-2|TRBV2
TGTGCCAGCAGTGACCCTCCCTCTAGCACCTTC
CASSDPPSSTF
>NA|many|TRBJ1-6|TRBV20-1
TGCAGTGCTAGAGAGGGTGGGTCAGGGTATTCCCTCCACTTT
CSAREGGSGYSLHF
>NA|many|TRBJ1-5|TRBV3-1
TGTGCCAGCAGCCAGGGATATCAGCCCCAGCATTTT
CASSQGYQPQHF
>NA|NA|TRBJ1-5|TRBV19
TGTGCCAGTAGAGGGAACTGGAATCAGCCCCAGCATTTT
CASRGNWNQPQHF
>NA|many|TRBJ2-4|TRBV6-5
TGTGCCAGCAGTTACTCGTTTGAGTTACGTGGGGGGCTTCAGTACTTC
CASSYSFELRGGLQYF
>TRBD1|NA|TRBJ1-2|TRBV5-6
TGTGCCAGCAGCTTGCAAGGGACCTGGGGACAGGGGTTAGGCTACACCTTC
CASSLQGTWGQGLGYTF
>NA|many|TRBJ1-5|TRBV10-2
TGCGCCAGCAGGCAGGGTGAGAATCAGCCCCAGCATTTT
CASRQGENQPQHF
>NA|many|TRBJ2-2|TRBV6-4
TGTGCCAGCAGGGCCGGGACCCGCACGTTGAACACCGGGGAGCTGTTTTTT
CASRAGTRTLNTGELFF
>TRBD1|many|TRBJ2-7|TRBV28
TGTGCCAGCACCAATCCGCCCGGGACAGGGGGCTACGAGCAGTACTTC
CASTNPPGTGGYEQYF